The 28 T cell receptor beta chains given below trace back to one sample, sequenced in a study of T cells in Graves' hyperthyroidism and ophthalmopathy. Amplified regions were TCR beta CDR3 sequences from RNA transcripts. When the TCR CDR3 underwent first-round RT-PCR, the HTBI primer set was used. TCRdb re-derived calls from the multiplex PCR reads in MiXCR, one entry per CDR3 protein. Of around 350,000 distinct CDR3 sequences in the sample, 17% were seen once. Sequenced: blood. Receptors originate from a woman aged 30 to 39 with Graves' hyperthyroidism that later progressed to Graves' ophthalmopathy.

This clonotype was found many times. The V and J genes are TRBV19 and TRBJ1-5, with D possibly TRBD1 on 6 matching bases. Trimming shortened V by 7 bases and J by 0 bases, and 13 bases separated the two germline ends. The CDR3 extends over 15 amino acids. Looked up from germline, CDR1 is LNHDA and CDR2 is SQIVND (reference sequence). The CDR3 loop is CASTSGGGSNQPQHF. Written as DNA, the CDR3 is TGTGCCAGTACATCCGGGGGCGGTAGCAATCAGCCCCAGCATTTT.

The rearrangement uses TRBV20-1 and TRBJ2-4; D possibly matches TRBD1 or TRBD2 (6 bases each). The CDR3 totals 15 residues. Trimming took off 3 bases at V and 0 bases at J, with 12 bases between the two ends. Per germline, CDR1 DFQATT and CDR2 SNEGSKA (reference sequence). The CDR3 region has the DNA TGCAGTGCTAGTGGGGGGCGAGTAGCCAAAAACATTCAGTACTTC. The encoded protein is CSASGGRVAKNIQYF.

At least ten counts were recorded for this clonotype. V is TRBV6-1 and J is TRBJ1-1, with unresolved D. The V and J ends lost 5 bases and 5 bases respectively, with 15 bases between them. This CDR3 spans 14 amino acids. The V gene's germline CDR1 is MNHNS and CDR2 SASEGT. This CDR3 reads CASSYELGITEAFF. In DNA, the CDR3 is TGTGCCAGCAGTTACGAACTGGGGATAACTGAAGCTTTCTTT.

This clonotype was counted at least ten times. The genes are TRBV20-1 and TRBJ2-7; possible D gene TRBD1, 6 bases. In germline, CDR1 is DFQATT, CDR2 SNEGSKA (reference sequence). V was clipped by 6 bases and J by 0 bases, with 15 bases between them. The CDR3 runs 14 residues. The CDR3 loop reads CSAPRDKSSYEQYF. In nucleotides, the CDR3 is TGCAGTGCACCCCGGGACAAGAGCTCCTACGAGCAGTACTTC.

This clonotype has at least ten counts. The CDR3 sequence is CAWIVGWGYNEQFF. CDR3 nucleotides: TGTGCCTGGATCGTGGGTTGGGGTTACAATGAGCAGTTCTTC. The rearrangement uses TRBV30 and TRBJ2-1; D unresolved. Trimming took 4 bases from V and 4 from J, leaving 14 bases between them. The CDR3 loop spans 14 amino acids. The germline gives CDR1 GTSNPN, CDR2 SVGIG (reference sequence).

This clonotype occurred many times. The rearrangement uses TRBV5-1 and TRBJ1-2; TRBD1 aligns across 9 bases. The CDR3 runs 14 residues. Germline-derived CDR1 and CDR2 are SGHRS and YFSETQ. V lost 5 bases to trimming and J lost 8 bases; unmatched junction nucleotides: 10. CDR3 residues: CASSYQQGAEGYTF. CDR3 bases: TGCGCCAGCAGTTATCAACAGGGGGCGGAGGGCTACACCTTC.

This clonotype occurred many times. The chain carries TRBV20-1 and TRBJ1-1, with 7 bases lining up with TRBD1. J gave up 2 bases and V 3 bases, and 3 bases lay outside the gene matches. The CDR3 contains 13 residues. Germline loops: CDR1 DFQATT, CDR2 SNEGSKA (reference sequence). DNA of the CDR3: TGCAGTGCTAGCAGGGGGAGCAACACTGAAGCTTTCTTT. It encodes CSASRGSNTEAFF.

This clonotype was recorded once. The DNA for the CDR3 is TGTGCCAGCTCTCCCACCCCCACCACGGGAGGGCCGGCAGATACGCAGTATTTT. This translates into CASSPTPTTGGPADTQYF. The chain links TRBV18 to TRBJ2-3; 8 nucleotides line up with TRBD2. Germline loops: CDR1 KGHSH, CDR2 LQKENI. The CDR3 consists of 18 residues. The trim removed 6 bases at V and 4 bases at J, leaving 18 bases unmatched.

The sample holds one count of this clonotype. The chain has TRBV5-1 and TRBJ2-1, with D unclear. Looked up from germline, CDR1 is SGHRS and CDR2 is YFSETQ. This CDR3 comprises 15 residues. With 5 bases removed from V and 3 bases from J, the gap between germline ends came to 15 bases. The CDR3 loop is CASSHFAGRYNEQFF. CDR3 bases: TGCGCCAGCAGTCATTTCGCAGGCCGCTACAATGAGCAGTTCTTC.

The V call is TRBV6-2 or TRBV6-3, the J call TRBJ1-1; a possible D gene is TRBD1 (5 bases). The V gene lost 6 bases and the J gene lost 1 base, with 15 bases spanning the gap. CDR3 length: 15 amino acids. Germline assignment: CDR1 MNHEY and CDR2 SVGEGT. Here the CDR3 DNA reads TGTGCCAGCAGGTCACCGGGACGGGGGAACACTGAAGCTTTCTTT. Amino acids: CASRSPGRGNTEAFF.

The gene calls are TRBV20-1 and TRBJ2-6; a weak D match, TRBD1 (6 bases). The V gene's germline CDR1 is DFQATT and CDR2 SNEGSKA (reference sequence). The CDR3 consists of 15 residues. Trimming removed 5 bases at V and 2 bases at J, with 13 bases between. The DNA of the CDR3 is TGCAGTGCTCAACCCGAGGGGGCTGGGGCCAACGTCCTGACTTTC. It codes for CSAQPEGAGANVLTF.

Many counts were recorded for this clonotype. This chain uses TRBV20-1 with TRBJ2-7; TRBD1 matches 7 bases. CDR3 size: 15 residues. The germline V gene encodes CDR1 DFQATT and CDR2 SNEGSKA (reference sequence). Losses at the gene ends were 1 base for V and 0 bases for J; bases not matched to a gene: 6. The CDR3 DNA reads TGCAGTGCTAGAGTGGGACAGACGAGCTCCTACGAGCAGTACTTC. This encodes CSARVGQTSSYEQYF.

Many counts were recorded for this clonotype. The chain has TRBV19 and TRBJ2-7; tentatively, D is TRBD2 (6 bases). This CDR3 has 15 amino acids. Germline CDR1 and CDR2: LNHDA and SQIVND (reference sequence). Trimming shortened V by 5 bases and J by 1 base, and 15 bases separated the two germline ends. CDR3 bases: TGTGCCAGTAGTTACGGGAGCCCACCATCCTACGAGCAGTACTTC. Its protein is CASSYGSPPSYEQYF.

On this clonotype itself: A much larger clone lies one base from this, so it may be a read error. V gene TRBV2 combines with J gene TRBJ1-2; TRBD1 aligns across 10 bases. Germline V CDR1 and CDR2: SNHLY, FYNNEI. The CDR3 loop spans 13 amino acids. The CDR3 sequence is CASRGQGPLGYAF. The CDR3 DNA sequence: TGTGCCAGCAGGGGACAGGGGCCCCTCGGCTACGCCTTC.

Ten or more counts support this clonotype. The chain's CDR3 is CSVGGREKTEAFF. DNA for the CDR3: TGCAGCGTTGGAGGTAGGGAAAAGACTGAAGCTTTCTTT. The chain recombines TRBV29-1 with TRBJ1-1, with no clear D. Trimming left V 4 bases short and J 5 bases short, with 14 bases between. The CDR3 spans 13 residues. Germline assignment: CDR1 SQVTM and CDR2 ANQGSEA.

The chain is built from TRBV20-1 and TRBJ2-3; 8 bases align to TRBD2. This CDR3 contains 15 residues. CDR1 and CDR2 (germline): DFQATT, SNEGSKA (reference sequence). The junction had 9 bases not matched to a gene; V was cut back by 3 bases and J by 4 bases. CDR3 region: CSASVSGSEADTQYF. For the CDR3, the DNA is TGCAGTGCTAGCGTCAGCGGGAGCGAGGCAGATACGCAGTATTTT.

This clonotype occurred many times. The J gene is TRBJ2-3, the V gene TRBV6-1; 7 nucleotides align to TRBD2. The V segment lost 8 bases and the J segment 4 bases; nucleotides outside the gene matches: 9. The germline V gene has CDR1 MNHNS and CDR2 SASEGT. The CDR3 contains 14 residues. CDR3 residues: CASLGGGPSDTQYF. The DNA for the CDR3 is TGTGCCAGCTTGGGGGGAGGGCCTTCAGATACGCAGTATTTT.

Concerning this clonotype itself: A read error is possible here, since a much larger clone lies one base away. The chain employs TRBV28 and TRBJ1-1, with D possibly matching TRBD1 (5 bases). Looked up from germline, CDR1 is MDHEN and CDR2 is SYDVKM. The CDR3 sequence is 16 residues long. V was cut by 1 base and J by 2 bases, with 14 bases left in between. In nucleotides, the CDR3 is TGTGCCAGCAGTTTATATGGCAGGGTCCCAAACACTGAAGCTTTCTTT. It yields the protein CASSLYGRVPNTEAFF.

This clonotype was observed a handful of times. V and J are TRBV12-3 or TRBV12-4 and TRBJ2-2, with D perhaps TRBD2 (5 bases). The CDR3 consists of 15 residues. With 7 bases removed from V and 2 bases from J, the gap between germline ends came to 14 bases. In nucleotides, the CDR3 is TGTGCCAGCAAACGCTACGGGGAAAACACCGGGGAGCTGTTTTTT. It specifies CASKRYGENTGELFF.

This clonotype was observed many times. The J gene is TRBJ1-2, the V gene TRBV6-1, with D uncertain. This CDR3 has 14 residues. Between the trimmed V and J ends, which lost 6 bases and 0 bases, there was a span of 11 bases. Germline V CDR1 and CDR2: MNHNS, SASEGT. The CDR3 loop is CASSPFSPNYGYTF. CDR3 bases: TGTGCCAGCAGCCCTTTTTCCCCTAACTATGGCTACACCTTC.

This clonotype was seen many times. CDR3 protein: CASSYGISGYTF. CDR3 DNA sequence: TGTGCCAGCAGCTATGGTATATCTGGCTACACCTTC. The chain combines TRBV12-3 or TRBV12-4 with TRBJ1-2; no reliable D call. This CDR3 spans 12 amino acids. Trimming stripped 6 bases from V and 7 bases from J, with 12 bases between.

This clonotype was seen more than once but under ten times. V gene TRBV15 combines with J gene TRBJ1-5; 9 nucleotides agree with TRBD1. CDR1 and CDR2 (germline): LNHNV, YYDKDF (reference sequence). V was pared by 5 bases and J by 7 bases, with 6 bases of the junction left unmatched. CDR3 length: 14 residues. CDR3 amino acids: CATSLRQGEQPQHF. In nucleotides, the CDR3 is TGTGCCACCAGCTTACGACAGGGGGAGCAGCCCCAGCATTTT.

This clonotype occurred many times. This chain joins TRBV4-1 and TRBJ2-5; 7 bases line up with TRBD1. The V and J ends lost 3 bases and 2 bases, in that order; junction bases with no gene match: 9. The CDR3 has 16 residues. Germline assignment: CDR1 MGHRA and CDR2 YSYEKL. In DNA form, the CDR3 reads TGCGCCAGCAGCCAGTTGGGACAGCAGATACAAGAGACCCAGTACTTC. Protein product: CASSQLGQQIQETQYF.

This clonotype was recorded many times. This chain connects TRBV7-9 to TRBJ1-6; TRBD1 is a possible D gene (6 bases). V gave up 4 bases and J gave up 9 bases, with 10 bases separating them. This CDR3 is built from 13 residues. Germline V gene sequence: CDR1 SEHNR, CDR2 FQNEAQ (reference sequence). CDR3 nucleotide sequence: TGTGCCAGCAGCTCCCTGGACAGTTCACCCCTCCACTTT. It encodes CASSSLDSSPLHF. Full variable domain (missing parts from reference TRBV7-9 and TRBJ1-6): DTGVSQNPRHKITKRGQNVTFRCDPISEHNRLYWYRQTLGQGPEFLTYFQNEAQLEKSRLLSDRFSAERPKGSFSTLEIQRTEQGDSAMYLCASSSLDSSPLHFGNGTRLTVT.

The chain carries TRBV4-1 and TRBJ2-3, with 11 bases identical to TRBD2. Germline CDR1 and CDR2: MGHRA and YSYEKL. The ends lost 5 bases at V and 5 bases at J; junction bases unmatched: 6. This CDR3 contains 15 residues. The CDR3 here is CASSYGLAGLDTQYF. In DNA, the CDR3 is TGCGCCAGCAGCTACGGACTAGCGGGTCTAGATACGCAGTATTTT.

This clonotype was counted a few times. The rearrangement joins TRBV19 to TRBJ1-5, with a weak D call TRBD1 (6 bases). Per the germline V gene, CDR1 is LNHDA and CDR2 is SQIVND (reference sequence). The CDR3 consists of 13 residues. The V end lost 8 bases, the J end lost 5 bases, and 13 bases lay between the germline ends. The CDR3 spells CASVQGPYQPQHF. The CDR3 DNA is TGTGCCAGTGTACAGGGACCTTATCAGCCCCAGCATTTT.

V is TRBV7-8 and J is TRBJ2-1, with D maybe TRBD1 (6 bases). This CDR3 spans 13 amino acids. CDR1 is SGHVS and CDR2 is FQNEAQ in the germline V gene. V lost 3 bases and J 4 bases, leaving 7 bases between the germline ends. The CDR3 nucleotides are TGTGCCAGCAGCTTCAGGGGATACAATGAGCAGTTCTTC. Its translation: CASSFRGYNEQFF.

There are many counts of this clonotype. The chain couples TRBV10-3 to TRBJ2-2, with 8 bases aligning to TRBD1. Germline V gene sequence: CDR1 ENHRY, CDR2 SYGVKD. V lost 3 bases and J lost 5; bases outside the gene matches: 8. This CDR3 has 16 residues. As DNA, the CDR3 is TGTGCCATCAGTGAATCCGAGAGGACAGGGACCGGGGAGCTGTTTTTT. Translating it yields CAISESERTGTGELFF.